What follows are 17 T cell receptor beta chains derived from one specimen sequenced in a study of early T cells in non-severe SARS-CoV-2 infection. TCRdb ran MiXCR on the 5' RACE reads and lists one entry per CDR3 protein. Found here are about 48,000 distinct CDR3 sequences, 6% to 8% of them singletons; the top ten hold approximately 6.3%. The sequenced sample was whole blood, obtained at baseline. Every receptor here comes from an adult who was a healthcare worker with PCR-confirmed SARS-CoV-2 infection or an uninfected control (not recorded which).

This clonotype has a handful of counts. One end of the junction does not line up with germline, which may come from a read error. The rearrangement uses TRBV20-1 and TRBJ2-7; D ambiguous. Germline CDR1 is DFQATT and CDR2 is SNEGSKA (reference sequence). The CDR3 covers 9 residues. CDR3 bases: TGCAGTGCTAGCGAAGTTTCGCACTTC. Its translation: CSASEVSHF.

The sample holds a few counts of this clonotype. The chain links TRBV5-6 to TRBJ1-1, with D hard to call. This CDR3 has 16 residues. V was trimmed by 2 bases and J by 0 bases, leaving 14 bases between them. From germline, CDR1 is SGHDT and CDR2 YYEEEE. The DNA for the CDR3 is TGTGCCAGCAGCTTCCGGACGGTCGGGATGAACACTGAAGCTTTCTTT. Protein product: CASSFRTVGMNTEAFF.

At least ten counts were recorded for this clonotype. The chain combines TRBV29-1 with TRBJ2-7, with 11 bases lining up with TRBD2. This CDR3 comprises 15 residues. V trimming: 7 bases; J trimming: 7 bases; junction bases outside the gene matches: 15. The germline V gene has CDR1 SQVTM and CDR2 ANQGSEA. The CDR3 protein is CSAMVAGGPKEEQYF. CDR3 DNA sequence: TGCAGCGCAATGGTAGCGGGAGGGCCTAAAGAAGAGCAGTACTTC.

This clonotype was counted a few times. This CDR3 is CASSFYDWTHPGAQHF. CDR3 bases: TGTGCCAGCAGTTTCTACGATTGGACACACCCCGGGGCCCAGCATTTT. V usage is TRBV12-3 or TRBV12-4 and J usage is TRBJ1-5; weak D call: TRBD1 (5 bases). V was pared by 3 bases and J by 11 bases, with 23 bases between. This CDR3 has 16 amino acids.

This clonotype was observed a few times. DNA of the CDR3: TGTGCCAGCAGCTTAGAGCCGGGCTCCACCGGGGAGCTGTTTTTT. Translating gives CASSLEPGSTGELFF. The rearrangement links TRBV7-2 to TRBJ2-2; no reliable D call. V lost 1 base and J lost 4, with 10 bases in between. Germline CDR1 is SGHTA and CDR2 is FQGNSA. This CDR3 contains 15 residues. Drawing the rest from reference TRBV7-2 and TRBJ2-2, the complete variable domain is GAGVSQSPSNKVTEKGKDVELRCDPISGHTALYWYRQSLGQGLEFLIYFQGNSAPDKSGLPSDRFSAERTGGSVSTLTIQRTQQEDSAVYLCASSLEPGSTGELFFGEGSRLTVL.

The sample holds a few counts of this clonotype. V usage is TRBV28 and J usage is TRBJ2-5; D is possibly TRBD2 (5 bases). The CDR3 contains 16 residues. Trimming took off 3 bases at V and 2 bases at J, with 16 bases between the two ends. Looked up from germline, CDR1 is MDHEN and CDR2 is SYDVKM. CDR3 residues: CASSFTGIAQQETQYF. CDR3 coding DNA: TGTGCCAGCAGTTTCACGGGGATAGCGCAGCAAGAGACCCAGTACTTC.

This clonotype was picked up a small number of times. The V and J genes are TRBV7-2 and TRBJ1-2; 9 bases match TRBD1. Germline values: CDR1 SGHTA, CDR2 FQGNSA. V lost 0 bases and J lost 8; bases outside the gene matches: 13. CDR3 length: 17 residues. This CDR3 reads CASSLAGLRQGGRGYTF. The CDR3 DNA follows: TGTGCCAGCAGCTTAGCGGGCCTAAGACAGGGGGGGCGAGGCTACACCTTC.

This clonotype was counted ten times or more. A read error may account for a junction end that differs from germline. The J gene is TRBJ2-7, the V gene TRBV28; 10 bases map to TRBD2. This CDR3 has 13 residues. Germline CDR1 is MDHEN and CDR2 is SYDVKM. CDR3 sequence: CASSLLASGSRLW. The CDR3 nucleotides are TGTGCCAGCAGTTTACTGGCTAGCGGGAGTCGGTTATGG.

This clonotype was seen many times. V is TRBV25-1 and J is TRBJ2-1; D might be TRBD1 or TRBD2, each matching 7 bases. Germline V CDR1 and CDR2: MGHDK, SYGVNS. The CDR3 runs 16 residues. V was pared by 4 bases and J by 5 bases, with 18 bases between. DNA of the CDR3: TGTGCCAGCAGTGTCCTGACAGGGAGGGCCAACAATGAGCAGTTCTTC. This gives the protein CASSVLTGRANNEQFF.

This clonotype was counted a few times. The chain is built from TRBV6-5 and TRBJ1-6, with unresolved D. V lost 6 bases and J 0 bases, leaving 12 bases between the germline ends. CDR3 length: 16 residues. Germline assignment: CDR1 MNHEY and CDR2 SVGAGI. The CDR3 loop is CASRPTGSSYNSPLHF. In DNA, the CDR3 is TGTGCCAGCAGGCCTACTGGGAGCTCCTATAATTCACCCCTCCACTTT.

The chain combines TRBV27 with TRBJ1-5; tentatively, D is TRBD1 (6 bases). Trimming shortened V by 3 bases and J by 7 bases, and 13 bases separated the two germline ends. Germline CDR1 and CDR2: MNHEY and SMNVEV (reference sequence). This CDR3 region has 14 residues. CDR3 amino acids: CASSFLRGVQPQHF. CDR3 DNA sequence: TGTGCCAGCAGTTTTCTCAGGGGCGTACAGCCCCAGCATTTT.

This clonotype was observed a few times. The J gene is TRBJ2-1, the V gene TRBV7-9; D gene ambiguous. Germline V gives CDR1 SEHNR, CDR2 FQNEAQ (reference sequence). Trimming left V 5 bases short and J 7 bases short, with 12 bases between. The CDR3 runs to 13 residues. DNA of the CDR3: TGTGCCAGCAGCCCGTCTCTCGGGAATGAGCAGTTCTTC. Protein product: CASSPSLGNEQFF. Full variable domain (rest looked up from reference TRBV7-9 and TRBJ2-1): DTGVSQNPRHKITKRGQNVTFRCDPISEHNRLYWYRQTLGQGPEFLTYFQNEAQLEKSRLLSDRFSAERPKGSFSTLEIQRTEQGDSAMYLCASSPSLGNEQFFGPGTRLTVL.

This clonotype was seen ten or more times. The chain couples TRBV6-6 to TRBJ2-4; tentative D call: TRBD1 (6 bases). The CDR3 is 13 residues long. V was cut by 0 bases and J by 6 bases, with 6 bases left in between. Germline CDR1 is MNHNY and CDR2 is SVGAGI (reference sequence). The CDR3 region has the DNA TGTGCCAGCAGTTACTCGGACAGAAACATTCAGTACTTC. It encodes CASSYSDRNIQYF.

There are a few counts of this clonotype. V usage is TRBV5-1 and J usage is TRBJ2-7, with TRBD2 matching over 10 bases. Trimming at V came to 3 bases and at J to 4 bases, leaving 4 bases not matched to a gene. Per germline, CDR1 SGHRS and CDR2 YFSETQ. This CDR3 has 14 amino acids. The CDR3 coding sequence is TGCGCCAGCAGCTCCGGGACTAGCGTATACGAGCAGTACTTC. This encodes CASSSGTSVYEQYF.

The J gene is TRBJ2-3, the V gene TRBV7-8, with D hard to call. Trimming took 3 bases from V and 0 from J, leaving 7 bases between them. Looked up from germline, CDR1 is SGHVS and CDR2 is FQNEAQ. The length of the CDR3 is 14 residues. CDR3: CASSLSRSTDTQYF. In nucleotides, the CDR3 is TGTGCCAGCAGCTTGAGCCGTAGCACAGATACGCAGTATTTT.

This clonotype was seen a handful of times. This chain uses TRBV12-3 or TRBV12-4 with TRBJ1-4; 8 bases line up with TRBD1. V was clipped by 0 bases and J by 10 bases; unmatched bases: 4. The CDR3 sequence is 14 residues long. CDR3 sequence: CASSLADTGGKLFF. The CDR3 region has the DNA TGTGCCAGCAGTTTAGCGGATACAGGGGGAAAACTGTTTTTT.

V is TRBV20-1 and J is TRBJ2-1; TRBD1 might be the D (6 bases). This CDR3 has 13 amino acids. The germline V gene encodes CDR1 DFQATT and CDR2 SNEGSKA (reference sequence). Trimming shortened V by 2 bases and J by 4 bases, and 9 bases separated the two germline ends. The CDR3 region has the DNA TGCAGTGCTAGAAACGACAGGTACAATGAGCAGTTCTTC. It yields the protein CSARNDRYNEQFF.